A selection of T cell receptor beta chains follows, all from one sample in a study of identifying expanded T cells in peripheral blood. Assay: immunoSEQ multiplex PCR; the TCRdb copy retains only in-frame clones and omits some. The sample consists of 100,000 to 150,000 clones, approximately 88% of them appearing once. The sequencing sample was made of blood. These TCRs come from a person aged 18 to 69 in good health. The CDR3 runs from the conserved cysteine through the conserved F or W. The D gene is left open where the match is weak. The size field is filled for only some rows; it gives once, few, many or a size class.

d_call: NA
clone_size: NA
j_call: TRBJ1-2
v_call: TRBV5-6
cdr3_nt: TGTGCCAGCAGCTTCAGTGGCAGGCTCTATGGCTACACCTTC
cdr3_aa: CASSFSGRLYGYTF

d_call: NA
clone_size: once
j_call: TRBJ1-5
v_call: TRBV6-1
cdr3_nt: TGTGCCAGCAGTGCCTGGACTTCGGACGTCAATCAGCCCCAGCATTTT
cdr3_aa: CASSAWTSDVNQPQHF

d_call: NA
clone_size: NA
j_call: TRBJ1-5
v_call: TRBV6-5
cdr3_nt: TGTGCCAGCATAGGGGGAGGATATAGCAATCAGCCCCAGCATTTT
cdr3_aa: CASIGGGYSNQPQHF

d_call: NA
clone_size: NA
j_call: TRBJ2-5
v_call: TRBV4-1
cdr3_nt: TGCGCCAGCAGCCGAATCGGACCCAAAGAGACCCAGTACTTC
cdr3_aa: CASSRIGPKETQYF

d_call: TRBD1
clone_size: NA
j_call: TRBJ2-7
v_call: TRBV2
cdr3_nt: TGTGCCAGCAGTGTGGACAGGGGGACCTACGAGCAGTACTTC
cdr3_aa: CASSVDRGTYEQYF

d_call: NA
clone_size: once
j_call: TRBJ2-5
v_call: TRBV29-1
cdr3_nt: TGCAGCGTTGGGTCGAGTCAAGAGACCCAGTACTTC
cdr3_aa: CSVGSSQETQYF

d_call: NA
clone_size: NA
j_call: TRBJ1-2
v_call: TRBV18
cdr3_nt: TGTGCCAGCCAACTAAACCAGAACTATGGCTACACCTTC
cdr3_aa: CASQLNQNYGYTF

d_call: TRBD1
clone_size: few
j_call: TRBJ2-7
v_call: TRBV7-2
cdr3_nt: TGTGCCAGCAGCTTCCCTCCCCAGGGGGCCCAGTACTTC
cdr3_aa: CASSFPPQGAQYF

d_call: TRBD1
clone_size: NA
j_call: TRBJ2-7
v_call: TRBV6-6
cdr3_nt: TGTGCCAGCAGTGCCCTGACAGGGGCGAACGAGCAGTACTTC
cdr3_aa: CASSALTGANEQYF

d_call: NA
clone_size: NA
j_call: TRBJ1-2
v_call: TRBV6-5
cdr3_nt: TGTGCCAGCAGTTCCCCGGGGAAGAATAACTATGGCTACACCTTC
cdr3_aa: CASSSPGKNNYGYTF

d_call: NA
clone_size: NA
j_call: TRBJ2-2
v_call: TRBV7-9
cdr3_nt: TGTGCCAGCAGCCCCCCGACGGGGATCGGGGAGCTGTTTTTT
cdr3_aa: CASSPPTGIGELFF

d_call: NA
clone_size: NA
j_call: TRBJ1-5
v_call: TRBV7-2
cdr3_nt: TGTGCCAGCAGCTTAATCTGGTCCGGTCAGATGGGCAATCAGCCCCAGCATTTT
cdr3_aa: CASSLIWSGQMGNQPQHF

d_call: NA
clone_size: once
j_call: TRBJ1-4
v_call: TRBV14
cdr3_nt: TGTGCCAGCAGCCAAGATAGTGGACTAAAGGGACAAAAACTGTTTTTT
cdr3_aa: CASSQDSGLKGQKLFF

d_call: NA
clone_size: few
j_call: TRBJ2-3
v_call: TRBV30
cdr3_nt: TGCGCCTCCGCCCAGGCAGATACGCAGTATTTT
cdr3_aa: CASAQADTQYF

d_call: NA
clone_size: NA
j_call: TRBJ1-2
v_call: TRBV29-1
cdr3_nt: TGCAGCGTTGAAGAAGCTCAGCAGGGGTATGGCTACACCTTC
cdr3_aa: CSVEEAQQGYGYTF

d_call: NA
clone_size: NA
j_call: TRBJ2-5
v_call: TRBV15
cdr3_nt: TGTGCCACCAGCAGAGCCCTAAGCAAAGAGACCCAGTACTTC
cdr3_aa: CATSRALSKETQYF

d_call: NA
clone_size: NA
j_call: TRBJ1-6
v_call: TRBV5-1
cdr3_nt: TGCGCCAGCAGGACCGAGAGCTCCTATAATTCACCCCTCCACTTT
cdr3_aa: CASRTESSYNSPLHF

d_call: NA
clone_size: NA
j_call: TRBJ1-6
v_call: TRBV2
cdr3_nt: TGTGCCAGCAGACCCCTTCTGGGGAATTCACCCCTCCACTTT
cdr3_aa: CASRPLLGNSPLHF

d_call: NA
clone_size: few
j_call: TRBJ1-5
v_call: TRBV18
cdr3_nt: TGTGCCAGCTCACCACCACCAGGAGGAAATCAGCCCCAGCATTTT
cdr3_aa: CASSPPPGGNQPQHF

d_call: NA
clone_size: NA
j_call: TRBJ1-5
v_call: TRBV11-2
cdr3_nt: TGTGCCAGCAGCTCGACCTCACCGGGTCAGCCCCAGCATTTT
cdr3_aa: CASSSTSPGQPQHF

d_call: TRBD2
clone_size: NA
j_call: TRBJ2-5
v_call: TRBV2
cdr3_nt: TGTGCCAGCAGGAGGACTAGCGGGGGAGAGACCCAGTACTTC
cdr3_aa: CASRRTSGGETQYF

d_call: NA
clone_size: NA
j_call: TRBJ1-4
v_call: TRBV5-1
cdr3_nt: TGCGCCAGCAGCTTGGGCTCTGCAACTAATGAAAAACTGTTTTTT
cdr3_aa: CASSLGSATNEKLFF

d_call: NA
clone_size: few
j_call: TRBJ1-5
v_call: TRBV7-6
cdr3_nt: TGTGCCAGCAGCCTAAGGGACAATCAGCCCCAGCATTTT
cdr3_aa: CASSLRDNQPQHF

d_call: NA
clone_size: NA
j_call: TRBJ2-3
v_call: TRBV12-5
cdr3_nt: TGTGCTAGTGGCCCCCGGATAGATACGCAGTATTTT
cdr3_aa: CASGPRIDTQYF

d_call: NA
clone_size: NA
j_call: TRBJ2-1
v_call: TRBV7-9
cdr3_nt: TGTGCCAGCAGCTCCCCCAATGAGCAGTTCTTC
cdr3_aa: CASSSPNEQFF

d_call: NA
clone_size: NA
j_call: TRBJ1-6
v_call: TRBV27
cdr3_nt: TGTGCCAGCAGTCTGCCAAATTCACCCCTCCACTTT
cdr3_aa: CASSLPNSPLHF

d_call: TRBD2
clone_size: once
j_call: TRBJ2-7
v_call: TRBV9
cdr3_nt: TGTGCCAGCACGGGAGGGCCCAGCTCCTACGAGCAGTACTTC
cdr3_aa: CASTGGPSSYEQYF

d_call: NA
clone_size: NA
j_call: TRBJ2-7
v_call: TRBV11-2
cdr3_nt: TGTGCCAGCAGCCCTACAGGGACTCTTGGAGAGCAGTACTTC
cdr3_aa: CASSPTGTLGEQYF

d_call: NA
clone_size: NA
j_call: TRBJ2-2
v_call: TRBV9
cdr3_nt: TGTGCCAGCAGCGTGGTCTCAGGGGTGGTCGGGGAGCTGTTTTTT
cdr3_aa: CASSVVSGVVGELFF

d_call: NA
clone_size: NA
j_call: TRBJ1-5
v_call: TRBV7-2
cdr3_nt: TGTGCCAGCAGCAGCGGACAAAATCAGCCCCAGCATTTT
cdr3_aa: CASSSGQNQPQHF

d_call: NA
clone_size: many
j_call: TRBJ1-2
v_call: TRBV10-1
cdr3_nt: TGCGCCAGCAGTGACCCAGGGAAGAACTACACCTTC
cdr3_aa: CASSDPGKNYTF

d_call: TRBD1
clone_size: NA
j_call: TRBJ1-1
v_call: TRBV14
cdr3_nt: TGTGCCAGCAGCCGGAACAGGGGGACTGAAGCTTTCTTT
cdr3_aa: CASSRNRGTEAFF

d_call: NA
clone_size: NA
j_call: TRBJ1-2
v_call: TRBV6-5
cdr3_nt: TGTGCCAGCAGTTTTCGAACTAACTATGGCTACACCTTC
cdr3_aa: CASSFRTNYGYTF

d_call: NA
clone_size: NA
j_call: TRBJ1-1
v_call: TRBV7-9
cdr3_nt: TGTGCCAGCAGGGTACCGGGACTTAACACTGAAGCTTTCTTT
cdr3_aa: CASRVPGLNTEAFF

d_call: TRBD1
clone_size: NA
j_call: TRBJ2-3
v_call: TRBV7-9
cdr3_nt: TGTGCCAGCAGCCTCGCTTTAGGGGGCGGGTTGGATACGCAGTATTTT
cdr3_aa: CASSLALGGGLDTQYF

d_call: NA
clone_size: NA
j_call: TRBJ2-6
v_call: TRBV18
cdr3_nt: TGTGCCAGCTCACCATCCGTCTCTGGGGCCAACGTCCTGACTTTC
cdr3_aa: CASSPSVSGANVLTF

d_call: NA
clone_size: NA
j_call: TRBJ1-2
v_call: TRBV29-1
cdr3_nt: TGCAGCGCACTGAGGACTGACTATGGCTACACCTTC
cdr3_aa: CSALRTDYGYTF

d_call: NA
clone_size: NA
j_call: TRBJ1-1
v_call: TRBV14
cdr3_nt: TGTGCCAGCAGCCATCACCCGGGCACGGGGAACACTGAAGCTTTCTTT
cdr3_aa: CASSHHPGTGNTEAFF

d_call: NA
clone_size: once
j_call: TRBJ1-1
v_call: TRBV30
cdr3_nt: TGTGCCTGGAGTGGAGGGATGAACACTGAAGCTTTCTTT
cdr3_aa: CAWSGGMNTEAFF

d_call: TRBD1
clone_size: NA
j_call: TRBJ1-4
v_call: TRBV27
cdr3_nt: TGTGCCAGCAGTTCGCGGACAGGGCGGGACGAAAAACTGTTTTTT
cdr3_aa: CASSSRTGRDEKLFF

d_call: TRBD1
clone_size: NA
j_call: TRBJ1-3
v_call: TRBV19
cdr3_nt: TGTGCCAGTACCCGACAGGGTTTCGGAAACACCATATATTTT
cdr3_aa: CASTRQGFGNTIYF

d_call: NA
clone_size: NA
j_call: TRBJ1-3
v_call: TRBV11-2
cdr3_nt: TGTGCCAGCAGCCCAATTATAAGTCCGGGTCAGGCGCGAAACACCATATATTTT
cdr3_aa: CASSPIISPGQARNTIYF

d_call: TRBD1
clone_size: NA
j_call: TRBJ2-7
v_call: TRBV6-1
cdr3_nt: TGTGCCAGCAACCAGGGGGCGGCCTACGAGCAGTACTTC
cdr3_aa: CASNQGAAYEQYF

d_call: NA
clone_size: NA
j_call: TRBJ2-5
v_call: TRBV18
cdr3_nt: TGTGCCAGCTCACCAGAGGTCGAGGTAATAGTTGGATCCCAAGAGACCCAGTACTTC
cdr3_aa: CASSPEVEVIVGSQETQYF